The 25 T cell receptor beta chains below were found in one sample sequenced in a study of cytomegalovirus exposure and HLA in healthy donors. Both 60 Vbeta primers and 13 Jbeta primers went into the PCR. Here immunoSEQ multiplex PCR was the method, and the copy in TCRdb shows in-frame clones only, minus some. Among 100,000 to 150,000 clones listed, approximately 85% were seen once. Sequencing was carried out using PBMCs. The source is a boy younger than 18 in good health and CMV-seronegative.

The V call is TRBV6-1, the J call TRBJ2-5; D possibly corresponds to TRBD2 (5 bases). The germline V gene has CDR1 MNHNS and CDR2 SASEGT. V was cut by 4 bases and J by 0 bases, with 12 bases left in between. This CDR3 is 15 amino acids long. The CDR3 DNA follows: TGTGCCAGCAGTGGCGTATCCGGGAACCAAGAGACCCAGTACTTC. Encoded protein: CASSGVSGNQETQYF.

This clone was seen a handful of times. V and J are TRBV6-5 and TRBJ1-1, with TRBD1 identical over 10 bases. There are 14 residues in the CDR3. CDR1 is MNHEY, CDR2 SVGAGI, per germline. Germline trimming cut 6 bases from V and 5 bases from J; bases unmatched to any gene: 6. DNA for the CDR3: TGTGCCAGCAGGCAGACAGGGGGCTGGACTGAAGCTTTCTTT. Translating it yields CASRQTGGWTEAFF.

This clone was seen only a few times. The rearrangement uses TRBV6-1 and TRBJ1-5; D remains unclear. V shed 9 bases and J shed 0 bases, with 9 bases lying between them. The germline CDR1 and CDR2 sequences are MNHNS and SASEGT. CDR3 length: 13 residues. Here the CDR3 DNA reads TGTGCCAGTAACTACGGTAGCAATCAGCCCCAGCATTTT. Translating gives CASNYGSNQPQHF.

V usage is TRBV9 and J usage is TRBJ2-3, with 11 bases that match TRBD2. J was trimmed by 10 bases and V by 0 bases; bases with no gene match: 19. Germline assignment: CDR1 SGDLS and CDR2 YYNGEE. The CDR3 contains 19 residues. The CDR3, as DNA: TGTGCCAGCAGCGTAGTAGGGACTAGCGGAAAAGGCAGTCCAGAGGCGCAGTATTTT. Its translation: CASSVVGTSGKGSPEAQYF.

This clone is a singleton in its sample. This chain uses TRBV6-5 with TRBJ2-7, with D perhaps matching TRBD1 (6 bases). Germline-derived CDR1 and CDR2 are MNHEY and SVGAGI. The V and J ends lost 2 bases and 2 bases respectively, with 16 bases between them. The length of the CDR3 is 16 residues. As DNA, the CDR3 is TGTGCCAGCAGTTACCGAAACAGGGTAGAGGCCTACGAGCAGTACTTC. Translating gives CASSYRNRVEAYEQYF.

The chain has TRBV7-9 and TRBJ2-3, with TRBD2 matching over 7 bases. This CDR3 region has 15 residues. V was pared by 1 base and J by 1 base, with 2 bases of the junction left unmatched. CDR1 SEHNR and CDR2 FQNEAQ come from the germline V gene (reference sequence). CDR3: CASSLVAGGTDTQYF. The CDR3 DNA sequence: TGTGCCAGCAGCTTAGTGGCGGGAGGCACAGATACGCAGTATTTT.

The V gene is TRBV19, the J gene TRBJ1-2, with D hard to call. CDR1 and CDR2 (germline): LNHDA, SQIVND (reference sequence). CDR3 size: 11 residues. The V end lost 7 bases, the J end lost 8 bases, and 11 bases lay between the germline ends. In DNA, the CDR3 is TGTGCCAGTAATGCCGGAGGCGGCTACACCTTC. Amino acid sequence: CASNAGGGYTF. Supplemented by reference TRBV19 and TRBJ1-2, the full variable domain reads DGGITQSPKYLFRKEGQNVTLSCEQNLNHDAMYWYRQDPGQGLRLIYYSQIVNDFQKGDIAEGYSVSREKKESFPLTVTSAQKNPTAFYLCASNAGGGYTFGSGTRLTVV.

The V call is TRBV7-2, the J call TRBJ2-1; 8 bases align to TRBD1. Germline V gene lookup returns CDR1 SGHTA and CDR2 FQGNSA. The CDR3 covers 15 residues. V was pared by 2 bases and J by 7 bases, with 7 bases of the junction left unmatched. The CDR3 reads CASSLRTGNWNEQFF. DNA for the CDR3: TGTGCCAGCAGCTTACGGACAGGGAATTGGAATGAGCAGTTCTTC.

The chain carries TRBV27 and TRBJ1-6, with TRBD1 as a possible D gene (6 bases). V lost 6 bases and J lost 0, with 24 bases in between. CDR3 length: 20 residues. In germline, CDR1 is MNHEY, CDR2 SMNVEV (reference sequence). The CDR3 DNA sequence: TGTGCCAGCAGCTTCGGTGGGGTGACAGGACTTTCCTCCTATAATTCACCCCTCCACTTT. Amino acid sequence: CASSFGGVTGLSSYNSPLHF.

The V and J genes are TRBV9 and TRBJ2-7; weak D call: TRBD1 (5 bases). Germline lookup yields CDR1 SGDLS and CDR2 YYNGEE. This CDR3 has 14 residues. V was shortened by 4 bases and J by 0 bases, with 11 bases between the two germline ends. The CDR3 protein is CASSSRTSSYEQYF. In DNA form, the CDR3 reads TGTGCCAGCAGCTCTCGGACAAGCTCCTACGAGCAGTACTTC.

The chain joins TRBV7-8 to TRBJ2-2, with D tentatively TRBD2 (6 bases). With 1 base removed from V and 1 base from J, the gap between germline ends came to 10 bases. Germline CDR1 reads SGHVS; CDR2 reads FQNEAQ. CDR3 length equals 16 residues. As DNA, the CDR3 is TGTGCCAGCAGCTTAGGCGGGACGGGGAACACCGGGGAGCTGTTTTTT. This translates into CASSLGGTGNTGELFF.

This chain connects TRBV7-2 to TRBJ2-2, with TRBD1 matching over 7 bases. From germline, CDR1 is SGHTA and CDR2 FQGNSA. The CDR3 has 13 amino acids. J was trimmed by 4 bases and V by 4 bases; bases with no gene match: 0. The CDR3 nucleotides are TGTGCCAGCAGCTACAGGGGCACCGGGGAGCTGTTTTTT. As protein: CASSYRGTGELFF.

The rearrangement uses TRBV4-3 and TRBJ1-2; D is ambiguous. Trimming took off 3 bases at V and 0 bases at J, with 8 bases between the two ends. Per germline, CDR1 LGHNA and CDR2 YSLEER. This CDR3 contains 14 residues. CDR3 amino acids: CASSQFGANYGYTF. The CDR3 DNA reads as TGCGCCAGCAGCCAGTTCGGAGCTAACTATGGCTACACCTTC.

CDR3 sequence: CASRTVAGGPGEQYF. The CDR3 DNA reads as TGTGCCAGCAGGACTGTAGCGGGAGGGCCTGGCGAGCAGTACTTC. This rearrangement joins TRBV27 to TRBJ2-7; 11 positions match TRBD2. Germline V CDR1 and CDR2: MNHEY, SMNVEV (reference sequence). This CDR3 region has 15 residues. Unmatched junction bases numbered 10, after V lost 6 bases and J lost 6 bases.

The CDR3 here is CASSKRLQVNTEAFF. The CDR3 DNA sequence: TGTGCCAGCAGCAAAAGGTTGCAGGTGAACACTGAAGCTTTCTTT. This chain connects TRBV5-6 to TRBJ1-1, with unresolved D. The CDR3 contains 15 residues. The germline V gene encodes CDR1 SGHDT and CDR2 YYEEEE. V lost 4 bases to trimming and J lost 0 bases, with 13 bases between them.

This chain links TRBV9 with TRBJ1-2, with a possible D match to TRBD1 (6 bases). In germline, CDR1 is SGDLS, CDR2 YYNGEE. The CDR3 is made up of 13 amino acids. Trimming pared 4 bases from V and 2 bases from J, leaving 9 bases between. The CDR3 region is CASSRQENYGYTF. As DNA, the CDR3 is TGTGCCAGCAGCAGACAGGAGAACTATGGCTACACCTTC.

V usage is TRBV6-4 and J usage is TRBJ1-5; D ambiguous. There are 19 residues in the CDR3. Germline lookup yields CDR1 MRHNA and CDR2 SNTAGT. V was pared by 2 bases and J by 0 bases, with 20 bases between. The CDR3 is CASSDPRRSGNDSNQPQHF. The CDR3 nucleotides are TGTGCCAGCAGTGACCCCCGCAGGAGCGGGAACGATAGCAATCAGCCCCAGCATTTT.

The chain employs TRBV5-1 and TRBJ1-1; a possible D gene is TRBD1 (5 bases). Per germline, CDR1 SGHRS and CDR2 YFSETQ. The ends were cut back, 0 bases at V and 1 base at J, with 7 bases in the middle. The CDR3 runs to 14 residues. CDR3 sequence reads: CASSLEGQNTEAFF. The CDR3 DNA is TGCGCCAGCAGCTTGGAAGGACAGAACACTGAAGCTTTCTTT.

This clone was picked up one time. Here the CDR3 reads CASTDSGSFEQFF. The CDR3 DNA reads as TGTGCCAGCACCGATAGCGGGAGTTTTGAGCAGTTCTTC. The chain uses TRBV6-5 and TRBJ2-1, with 9 bases lining up with TRBD2. Unmatched junction bases numbered 7, after V lost 7 bases and J lost 9 bases. CDR1 is MNHEY and CDR2 is SVGAGI in the germline V gene. This CDR3 has 13 residues.

The CDR3 DNA is TGTGCCAGCAGTGGGGGGGACTCCATAAATCAGCCCCAGCATTTT. Amino acid sequence: CASSGGDSINQPQHF. This chain connects TRBV6-6 to TRBJ1-5, with D perhaps TRBD1 (5 bases). The V gene lost 5 bases and the J gene lost 4 bases, with 15 bases spanning the gap. The CDR3 is 15 residues long. Germline V gene sequence: CDR1 MNHNY, CDR2 SVGAGI (reference sequence).

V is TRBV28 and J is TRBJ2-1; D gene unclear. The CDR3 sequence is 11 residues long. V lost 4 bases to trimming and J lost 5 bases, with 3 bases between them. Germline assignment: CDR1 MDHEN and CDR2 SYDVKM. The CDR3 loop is CASSSNNEQFF. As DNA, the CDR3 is TGTGCCAGCAGTTCAAACAATGAGCAGTTCTTC.

CDR3 nucleotide sequence: TGTGCCAGCAGCCAAGATCCTGCGGCGGAGTCCTACAATGAGCAGTTCTTC. Protein sequence: CASSQDPAAESYNEQFF. The chain joins TRBV4-2 to TRBJ2-1, with D uncertain. The CDR3 has 17 residues. The germline CDR1 and CDR2 sequences are LGHNA and YNFKEQ. Trimming removed 0 bases from V and 1 base from J, with 13 bases in between.

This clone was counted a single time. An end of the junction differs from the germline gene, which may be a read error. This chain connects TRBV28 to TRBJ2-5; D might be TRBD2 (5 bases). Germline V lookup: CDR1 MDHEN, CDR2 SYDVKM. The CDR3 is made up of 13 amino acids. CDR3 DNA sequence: TGTGCCAGCAGCCTTGACTACCAGGAGACCCAGTACTTC. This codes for CASSLDYQETQYF.

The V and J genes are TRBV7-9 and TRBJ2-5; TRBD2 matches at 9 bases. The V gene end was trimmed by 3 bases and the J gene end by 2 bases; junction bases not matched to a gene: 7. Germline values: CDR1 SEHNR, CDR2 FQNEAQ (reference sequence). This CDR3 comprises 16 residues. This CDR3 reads CASSLASGEGQETQYF. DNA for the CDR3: TGTGCCAGCAGCTTGGCTAGCGGGGAGGGGCAAGAGACCCAGTACTTC.

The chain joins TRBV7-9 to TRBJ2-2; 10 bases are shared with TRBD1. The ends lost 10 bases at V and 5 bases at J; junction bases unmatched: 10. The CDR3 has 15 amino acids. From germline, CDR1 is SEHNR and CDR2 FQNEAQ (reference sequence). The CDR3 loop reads CATPRGTGDTGELFF. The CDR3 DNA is TGTGCCACTCCGCGGGGGACAGGGGATACCGGGGAGCTGTTTTTT. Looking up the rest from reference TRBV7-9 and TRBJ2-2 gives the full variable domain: DTGVSQNPRHKITKRGQNVTFRCDPISEHNRLYWYRQTLGQGPEFLTYFQNEAQLEKSRLLSDRFSAERPKGSFSTLEIQRTEQGDSAMYLCATPRGTGDTGELFFGEGSRLTVL.